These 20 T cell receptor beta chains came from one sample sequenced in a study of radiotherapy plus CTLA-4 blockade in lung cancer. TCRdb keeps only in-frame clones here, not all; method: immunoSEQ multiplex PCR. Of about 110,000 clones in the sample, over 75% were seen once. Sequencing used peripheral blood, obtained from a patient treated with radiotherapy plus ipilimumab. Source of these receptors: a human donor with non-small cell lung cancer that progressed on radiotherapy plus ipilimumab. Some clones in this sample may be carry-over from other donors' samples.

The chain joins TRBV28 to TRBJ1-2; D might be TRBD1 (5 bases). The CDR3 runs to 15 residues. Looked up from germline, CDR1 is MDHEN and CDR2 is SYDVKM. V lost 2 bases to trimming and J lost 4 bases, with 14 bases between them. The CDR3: CASSLLGAPTYGYTF. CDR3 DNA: TGTGCCAGCAGTTTACTCGGGGCCCCTACCTATGGCTACACCTTC.

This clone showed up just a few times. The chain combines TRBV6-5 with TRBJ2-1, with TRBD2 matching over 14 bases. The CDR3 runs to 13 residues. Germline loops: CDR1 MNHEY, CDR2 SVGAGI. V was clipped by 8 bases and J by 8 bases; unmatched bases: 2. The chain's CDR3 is CASRTSGGYEQFF. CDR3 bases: TGTGCCAGCCGGACTAGCGGGGGGTATGAGCAGTTCTTC.

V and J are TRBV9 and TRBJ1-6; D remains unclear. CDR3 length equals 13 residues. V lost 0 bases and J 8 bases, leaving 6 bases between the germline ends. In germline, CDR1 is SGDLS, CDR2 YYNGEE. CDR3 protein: CASSVGQDSPLHF. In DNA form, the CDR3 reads TGTGCCAGCAGCGTAGGACAAGATTCACCCCTCCACTTT. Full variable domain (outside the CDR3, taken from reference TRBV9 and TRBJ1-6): DSGVTQTPKHLITATGQRVTLRCSPRSGDLSVYWYQQSLDQGLQFLIQYYNGEERAKGNILERFSAQQFPDLHSELNLSSLELGDSALYFCASSVGQDSPLHFGNGTRLTVT.

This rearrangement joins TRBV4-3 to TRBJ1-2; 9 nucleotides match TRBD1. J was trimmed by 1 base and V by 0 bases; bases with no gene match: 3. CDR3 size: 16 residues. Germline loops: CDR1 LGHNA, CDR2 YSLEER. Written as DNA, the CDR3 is TGCGCCAGCAGCCAAGAGTGGGACAGGGATAACTATGGCTACACCTTC. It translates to CASSQEWDRDNYGYTF.

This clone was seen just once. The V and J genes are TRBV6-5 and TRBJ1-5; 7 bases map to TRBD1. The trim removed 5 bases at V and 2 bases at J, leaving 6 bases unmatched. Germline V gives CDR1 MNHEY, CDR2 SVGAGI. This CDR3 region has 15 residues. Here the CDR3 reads CASSKQGNGNQPQHF. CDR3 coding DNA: TGTGCCAGCAGTAAACAGGGGAATGGCAATCAGCCCCAGCATTTT.

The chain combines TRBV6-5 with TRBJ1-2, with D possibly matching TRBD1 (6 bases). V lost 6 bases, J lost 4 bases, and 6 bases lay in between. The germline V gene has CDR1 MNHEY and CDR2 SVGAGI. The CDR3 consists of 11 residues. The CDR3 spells CASSRGYGYTF. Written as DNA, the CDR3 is TGTGCCAGCAGCAGGGGCTATGGCTACACCTTC.

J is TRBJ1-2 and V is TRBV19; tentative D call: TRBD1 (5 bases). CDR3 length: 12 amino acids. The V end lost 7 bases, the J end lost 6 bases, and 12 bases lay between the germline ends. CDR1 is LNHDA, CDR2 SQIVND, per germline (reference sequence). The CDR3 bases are TGTGCCAGTACCTACGGCAGGGATGGCTACACCTTC. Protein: CASTYGRDGYTF. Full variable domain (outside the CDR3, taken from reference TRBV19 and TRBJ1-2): DGGITQSPKYLFRKEGQNVTLSCEQNLNHDAMYWYRQDPGQGLRLIYYSQIVNDFQKGDIAEGYSVSREKKESFPLTVTSAQKNPTAFYLCASTYGRDGYTFGSGTRLTVV.

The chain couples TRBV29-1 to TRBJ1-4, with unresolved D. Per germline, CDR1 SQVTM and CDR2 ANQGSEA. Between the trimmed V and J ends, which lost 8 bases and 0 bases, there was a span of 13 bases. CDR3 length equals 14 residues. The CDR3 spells CSTDGGATNEKLFF. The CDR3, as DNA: TGCAGCACCGACGGAGGCGCAACTAATGAAAAACTGTTTTTT. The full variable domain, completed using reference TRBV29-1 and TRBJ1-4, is SAVISQKPSRDICQRGTSLTIQCQVDSQVTMMFWYRQQPGQSLTLIATANQGSEATYESGFVIDKFPISRPNLTFSTLTVSNMSPEDSSIYLCSTDGGATNEKLFFGSGTQLSVL.

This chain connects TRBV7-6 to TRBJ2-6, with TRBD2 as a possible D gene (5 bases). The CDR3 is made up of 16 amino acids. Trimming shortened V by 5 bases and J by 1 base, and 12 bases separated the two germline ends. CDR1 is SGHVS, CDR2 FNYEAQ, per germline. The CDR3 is CASSRTGISGANVLTF. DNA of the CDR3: TGTGCCAGCAGCCGTACCGGGATATCTGGGGCCAACGTCCTGACTTTC.

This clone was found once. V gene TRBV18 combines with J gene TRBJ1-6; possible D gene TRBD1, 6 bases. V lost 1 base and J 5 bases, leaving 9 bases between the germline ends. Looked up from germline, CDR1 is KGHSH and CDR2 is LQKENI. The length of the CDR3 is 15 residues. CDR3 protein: CASSPRQDHNSPLHF. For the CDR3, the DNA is TGTGCCAGCTCACCACGACAGGACCATAATTCACCCCTCCACTTT.

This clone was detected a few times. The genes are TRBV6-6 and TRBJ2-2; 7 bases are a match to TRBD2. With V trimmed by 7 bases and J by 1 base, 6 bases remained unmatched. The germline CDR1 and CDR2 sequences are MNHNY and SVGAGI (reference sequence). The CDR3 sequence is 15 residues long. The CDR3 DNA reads TGTGCCAGCACCCGGGGAGGGGTGAACACCGGGGAGCTGTTTTTT. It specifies CASTRGGVNTGELFF.

CDR3 nucleotide sequence: TGTGCCAGCAGCCCGCCCCCCCCGACAGGGGACGGCTACACCTTC. It encodes CASSPPPPTGDGYTF. This sequence joins TRBV7-2 and TRBJ1-2; TRBD1 matches 8 bases. The trim removed 5 bases at V and 8 bases at J, leaving 13 bases unmatched. The CDR3 runs 15 residues. Germline CDR1 SGHTA, CDR2 FQGNSA.

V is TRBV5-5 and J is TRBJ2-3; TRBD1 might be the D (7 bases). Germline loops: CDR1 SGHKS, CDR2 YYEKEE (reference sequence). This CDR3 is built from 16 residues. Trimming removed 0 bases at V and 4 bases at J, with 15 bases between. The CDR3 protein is CASSLANQGGADTQYF. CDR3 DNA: TGTGCCAGCAGCTTGGCCAATCAGGGGGGTGCAGATACGCAGTATTTT.

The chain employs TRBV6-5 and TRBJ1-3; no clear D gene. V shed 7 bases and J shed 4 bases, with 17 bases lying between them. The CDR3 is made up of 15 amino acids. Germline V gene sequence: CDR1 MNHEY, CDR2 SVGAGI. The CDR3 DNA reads TGTGCCAGCACCCGACCCCACCCGCTCGGAAACACCATATATTTT. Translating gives CASTRPHPLGNTIYF.

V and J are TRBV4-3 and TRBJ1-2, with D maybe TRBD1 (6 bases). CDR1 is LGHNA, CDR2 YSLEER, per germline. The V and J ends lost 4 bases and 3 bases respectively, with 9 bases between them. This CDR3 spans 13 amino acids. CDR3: CASSPGQYYGYTF. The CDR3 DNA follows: TGCGCCAGCAGCCCCGGACAGTACTATGGCTACACCTTC.

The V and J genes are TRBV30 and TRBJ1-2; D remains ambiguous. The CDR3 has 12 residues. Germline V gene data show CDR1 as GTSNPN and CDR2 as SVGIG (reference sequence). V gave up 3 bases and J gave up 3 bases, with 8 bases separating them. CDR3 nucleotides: TGTGCCTGGAGGGGCCGTGACTATGGCTACACCTTC. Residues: CAWRGRDYGYTF. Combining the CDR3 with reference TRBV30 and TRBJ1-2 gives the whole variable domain SQTIHQWPATLVQPVGSPLSLECTVEGTSNPNLYWYRQAAGRGLQLLFYSVGIGQISSEVPQNLSASRPQDRQFILSSKKLLLSDSGFYLCAWRGRDYGYTFGSGTRLTVV.

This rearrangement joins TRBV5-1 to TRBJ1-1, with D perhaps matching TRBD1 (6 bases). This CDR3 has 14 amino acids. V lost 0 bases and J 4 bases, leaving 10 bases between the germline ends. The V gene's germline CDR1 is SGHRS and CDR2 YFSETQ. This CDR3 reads CASSLGQGSTEAFF. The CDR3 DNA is TGCGCCAGCAGCTTGGGGCAGGGGAGCACTGAAGCTTTCTTT.

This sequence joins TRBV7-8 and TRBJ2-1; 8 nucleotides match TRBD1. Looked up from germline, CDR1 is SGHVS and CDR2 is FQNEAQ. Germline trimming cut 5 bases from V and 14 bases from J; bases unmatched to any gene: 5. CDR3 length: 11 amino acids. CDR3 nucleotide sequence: TGTGCCAGCAGCCCGGACAGGGTCGAGTTCTTC. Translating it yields CASSPDRVEFF.

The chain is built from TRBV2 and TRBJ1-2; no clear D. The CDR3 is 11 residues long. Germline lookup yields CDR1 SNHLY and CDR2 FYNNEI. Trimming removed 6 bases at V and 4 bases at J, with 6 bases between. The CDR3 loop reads CASRPGYGYTF. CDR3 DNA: TGTGCCAGCAGGCCAGGCTATGGCTACACCTTC.

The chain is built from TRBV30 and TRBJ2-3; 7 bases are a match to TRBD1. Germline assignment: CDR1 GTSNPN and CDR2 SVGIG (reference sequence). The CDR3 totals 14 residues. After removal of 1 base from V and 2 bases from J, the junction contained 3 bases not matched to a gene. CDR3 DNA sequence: TGTGCCTGGAGTGACAGGGGTCCCACAGATACGCAGTATTTT. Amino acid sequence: CAWSDRGPTDTQYF.